The 3 T cell receptor delta chains reported below all come from one sample, sequenced in a study of γδ T cells in repeated Plasmodium falciparum infection. TCRdb reanalysed the multiplex PCR reads via CATT. The table lists 93,000 or so delta-chain clones, 0.95% to 1% of them singletons. Bulk repertoires came from Vgamma9/Vdelta2+ or Vdelta2-negative gammadelta T cells flow-sorted from PBMC. Sequencing was carried out using gamma-delta T cells from blood. The receptors stem from a pool of human donors (malaria-infected and uninfected, not separated).

This clone showed up just a few times. TCRdb attributes to this sequence the protein of a much larger clone, which differs from the DNA translation at residue 5; a read error is likely, and the protein displayed is translated from the DNA. Here the CDR3 reads CACDPGRIFGTDKLIF. DNA for the CDR3: TGTGCCTGTGACCCCGGGAGGATCTTTGGGACCGATAAACTCATCTTT. This sequence joins TRDV2 and TRDJ1; D gene uncertain. The V end was cut by 3 bases, the J end by 2 bases, with 18 bases between. CDR1 is GEAIGNYY and CDR2 is EKD in the germline V gene. The CDR3 loop spans 16 amino acids.

Remarks on this clone: The protein TCRdb lists belongs to a much larger clone and differs from this DNA's translation at residue 20, which points to a read error; the protein shown is made from the DNA. The chain uses TRDV2 and TRDJ3; 13 bases are a match to TRDD3. CDR1 GEAIGNYY and CDR2 EKD come from the germline V gene. The CDR3 runs to 22 residues. The CDR3 region has the DNA TGTGCCTGTGACACCGTACTGGGGGATACGCGTAATCACTCCTGGGACACCCGACAGGTGTTTTTC. Encoded protein: CACDTVLGDTRNHSWDTRQVFF.

Turning to this clone: The protein TCRdb lists belongs to a much larger clone and differs from this DNA's translation at residue 5, which points to a read error; the protein shown is made from the DNA. This rearrangement joins TRDV2 to TRDJ1; TRDD3 matches at 9 bases. This CDR3 contains 13 residues. The trim removed 4 bases at V and 6 bases at J, leaving 5 bases unmatched. Germline V gene data show CDR1 as GEAIGNYY and CDR2 as EKD. The CDR3 reads CACDFLGDHKLIF. As DNA, the CDR3 is TGTGCCTGTGATTTCCTGGGGGATCATAAACTCATCTTT.